The 5 T cell receptor beta chains below come from one sample, sequenced in a study of blood T cell repertoires in COVID-19. Profiling relied on immunoSEQ multiplex PCR, and the TCRdb table lists in-frame clones only, not all of them. The sample holds 56,000 or so clones; 80% to 90% are singletons and the top ten take 25% to 30%. Sample: peripheral blood. The receptors stem from a human donor in a cohort sampled during active COVID-19.

This chain connects TRBV4-2 to TRBJ2-2, with a tentative D call TRBD1 (6 bases). Germline CDR1 and CDR2: LGHNA and YNFKEQ. The CDR3 runs to 15 residues. The ends were cut back, 3 bases at V and 2 bases at J, with 10 bases in the middle. The CDR3 region has the DNA TGTGCCAGCAGCCAGACGGGACACAACACCGGGGAGCTGTTTTTT. It translates to CASSQTGHNTGELFF.

The rearrangement uses TRBV19 and TRBJ1-6; no firm D call. The CDR3 is 13 amino acids. The V end was cut by 4 bases, the J end by 8 bases, with 9 bases between. Germline CDR1 is LNHDA and CDR2 is SQIVND (reference sequence). The CDR3 coding sequence is TGTGCCAGTAGTACGCGCGAAGATTCACCCCTCCACTTT. This encodes CASSTREDSPLHF.

The chain has TRBV5-1 and TRBJ1-5; TRBD1 is a possible D gene (5 bases). The germline V gene encodes CDR1 SGHRS and CDR2 YFSETQ. V lost 4 bases, J lost 7 bases, and 9 bases lay in between. The CDR3 is 12 residues long. The CDR3 sequence is CASSPTGQPQHF. In nucleotides, the CDR3 is TGCGCCAGCAGCCCTACAGGACAGCCCCAGCATTTT. Supplemented by reference TRBV5-1 and TRBJ1-5, the full variable domain reads KAGVTQTPRYLIKTRGQQVTLSCSPISGHRSVSWYQQTPGQGLQFLFEYFSETQRNKGNFPGRFSGRQFSNSRSEMNVSTLELGDSALYLCASSPTGQPQHFGDGTRLSIL.

This chain connects TRBV6-5 to TRBJ1-2; D is unresolved. The CDR3 contains 14 residues. Germline V gene lookup returns CDR1 MNHEY and CDR2 SVGAGI. The V and J ends lost 4 bases and 4 bases respectively, with 13 bases between them. The CDR3, as DNA: TGTGCCAGCAGTTCGGGGTTAGGATTCTATGGCTACACCTTC. Amino acids: CASSSGLGFYGYTF.

The chain links TRBV6-6 to TRBJ1-5, with no clear D. Germline assignment: CDR1 MNHNY and CDR2 SVGAGI (reference sequence). This CDR3 has 13 residues. Trimming took off 6 bases at V and 4 bases at J, with 10 bases between the two ends. The CDR3 is CASSPEVNQPQHF. As DNA, the CDR3 is TGTGCCAGCAGCCCGGAGGTTAATCAGCCCCAGCATTTT.